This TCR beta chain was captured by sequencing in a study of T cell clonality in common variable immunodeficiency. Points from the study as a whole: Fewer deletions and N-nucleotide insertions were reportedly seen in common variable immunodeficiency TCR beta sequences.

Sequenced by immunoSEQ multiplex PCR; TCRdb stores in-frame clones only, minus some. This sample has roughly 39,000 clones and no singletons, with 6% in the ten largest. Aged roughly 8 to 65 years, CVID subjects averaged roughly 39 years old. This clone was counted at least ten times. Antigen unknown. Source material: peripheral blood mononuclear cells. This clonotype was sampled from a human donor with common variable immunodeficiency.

CDR3 amino acids: CASSLGGTGGNEQFF. The CDR3 DNA, read in part, is TGTGCCAGCAGCTTAGGGGGGACAGGGGGCAATGAG. The rearrangement joins TRBV7-3 to TRBJ2-1; 11 positions agree with TRBD1. The read terminates 3 residues ahead of where the CDR3 ends, so the germline J gene completes it. Germline V gene lookup returns CDR1 SGHTA and CDR2 FQGTGA. V was clipped by 2 bases and J by 6 bases; unmatched bases: 3. The CDR3 is 15 amino acids. The whole variable domain, filled in from reference TRBV7-3 and TRBJ2-1, reads GAGVSQTPSNKVTEKGKYVELRCDPISGHTALYWYRQSLGQGPEFLIYFQGTGAADDSGLPNDRFFAVRPEGSVSTLKIQRTERGDSAVYLCASSLGGTGGNEQFFGPGTRLTVL.